Following are 18 T cell receptor beta chains from one sample sequenced in a study of control samples from healthy donors and cancer patients. Produced via immunoSEQ multiplex PCR; TCRdb's table is partial and in-frame only. The listing records some 190,000 clones. The source material was blood. The receptor set was obtained from a woman in her 30s in good health.

The chain is built from TRBV5-4 and TRBJ1-1, with D unclear. Trimming took 4 bases from V and 4 from J, leaving 11 bases between them. CDR3 length equals 13 residues. Germline assignment: CDR1 SGHNT and CDR2 YYREEE (reference sequence). CDR3 in DNA: TGTGCCAGCAGCCTCCAGTTGCGCACTGAAGCTTTCTTT. Amino acids: CASSLQLRTEAFF. The whole variable domain, filled in from reference TRBV5-4 and TRBJ1-1, reads ETGVTQSPTHLIKTRGQQVTLRCSSQSGHNTVSWYQQALGQGPQFIFQYYREEENGRGNFPPRFSGLQFPNYSSELNVNALELDDSALYLCASSLQLRTEAFFGQGTRLTVV.

This chain links TRBV28 with TRBJ1-4; the D gene is possibly TRBD1 (5 bases). The CDR3 totals 15 residues. Germline lookup yields CDR1 MDHEN and CDR2 SYDVKM. Trimming removed 3 bases at V and 3 bases at J, with 11 bases between. The DNA of the CDR3 is TGTGCCAGCAGTTTGACAGTACTAGCTAATGAAAAACTGTTTTTT. It yields the protein CASSLTVLANEKLFF.

The chain is built from TRBV21-1 and TRBJ2-7; no check of the table's D call, TRBD2, against the DNA was made. TRBV21-1 has pseudogene status. The CDR3 has 12 amino acids. This CDR3 is CASSKASNEQYF. In DNA form, the CDR3 reads TGTGCCAGCAGCAAAGCTAGCAACGAGCAGTACTTC.

V is TRBV9 and J is TRBJ2-7, with 14 bases identical to TRBD2. CDR1 SGDLS and CDR2 YYNGEE come from the germline V gene. The CDR3 has 15 residues. Trimming took 3 bases from V and 3 from J; bases not matched to a gene: 2. CDR3 sequence reads: CASSGGLAGDYEQYF. CDR3 sequence (DNA): TGTGCCAGCAGCGGGGGACTAGCGGGGGACTACGAGCAGTACTTC. Full variable domain (outside the CDR3, taken from reference TRBV9 and TRBJ2-7): DSGVTQTPKHLITATGQRVTLRCSPRSGDLSVYWYQQSLDQGLQFLIQYYNGEERAKGNILERFSAQQFPDLHSELNLSSLELGDSALYFCASSGGLAGDYEQYFGPGTRLTVT.

CDR3 sequence reads: CASSLKRTTQETQYF. CDR3 nucleotides: TGTGCCAGCAGCTTAAAACGGACTACACAAGAGACCCAGTACTTC. The genes are TRBV7-2 and TRBJ2-5; possible D gene TRBD2, 6 bases. V gave up 2 bases and J gave up 2 bases, with 12 bases separating them. This CDR3 region has 15 residues. Germline loops: CDR1 SGHTA, CDR2 FQGNSA.

Here the CDR3 reads CASSLGKDSGLYGYTF. Here the CDR3 DNA reads TGTGCCAGCAGCCTTGGAAAGGACAGTGGTCTTTATGGCTACACCTTC. The gene calls are TRBV4-2 and TRBJ1-2; weak D call: TRBD1 (6 bases). CDR1 LGHNA and CDR2 YNFKEQ come from the germline V gene. The CDR3 covers 16 residues. The V end lost 4 bases, the J end lost 5 bases, and 20 bases lay between the germline ends.

The rearrangement joins TRBV6-4 to TRBJ2-1; TRBD2 might be the D (5 bases). Per germline, CDR1 MRHNA and CDR2 SNTAGT. This CDR3 has 16 amino acids. Trimming left V 0 bases short and J 4 bases short, with 13 bases between. The CDR3 protein is CASSDSTGKSYNEQFF. In DNA, the CDR3 is TGTGCCAGCAGTGACTCGACGGGGAAGTCATACAATGAGCAGTTCTTC.

The chain joins TRBV3-1 (or the pseudogene TRBV3-2) to TRBJ1-2; TRBD1 might be the D (5 bases). CDR3 length: 13 residues. V gave up 0 bases and J gave up 7 bases, with 9 bases separating them. CDR1 and CDR2 from the germline V gene are LGHDT and YNNKEL (reference sequence). CDR3 bases: TGTGCCAGCAGCCAAGATTCTGGGGGTGGCTACACCTTC. The encoded protein is CASSQDSGGGYTF.

V gene TRBV4-1 combines with J gene TRBJ1-4; D remains unclear. Trimming took off 3 bases at V and 3 bases at J, with 11 bases between the two ends. This CDR3 is 15 amino acids long. Looked up from germline, CDR1 is MGHRA and CDR2 is YSYEKL. As DNA, the CDR3 is TGCGCCAGCAGCCACTTCCATAGAGCTAATGAAAAACTGTTTTTT. Protein sequence: CASSHFHRANEKLFF.

V is TRBV4-1 and J is TRBJ2-2, with D unresolved. Between the trimmed V and J ends, which lost 0 bases and 6 bases, there was a span of 5 bases. Germline lookup yields CDR1 MGHRA and CDR2 YSYEKL. The CDR3 sequence is 13 residues long. For the CDR3, the DNA is TGCGCCAGCAGCCAAGATAGGGCCGGGGAGCTGTTTTTT. Protein product: CASSQDRAGELFF.

The chain joins TRBV15 to TRBJ1-6; no clear D gene. There are 14 residues in the CDR3. CDR1 and CDR2 (germline): LNHNV, YYDKDF (reference sequence). Deletions cut 1 base from V and 7 bases from J, with 8 bases between. CDR3 coding DNA: TGTGCCACCAGCAGAGGTGGCCGCAATTCACCCCTCCACTTT. Its protein is CATSRGGRNSPLHF.

J is TRBJ2-3 and V is TRBV2, with unresolved D. Trimming removed 8 bases from V and 1 base from J, with 7 bases in between. Germline V lookup: CDR1 SNHLY, CDR2 FYNNEI. The length of the CDR3 is 12 residues. The CDR3 loop reads CASDGGTDTQYF. CDR3 bases: TGTGCCAGCGACGGAGGCACAGATACGCAGTATTTT.

The chain carries TRBV28 and TRBJ1-2; D remains unclear. CDR3 length: 13 amino acids. V dropped 4 bases and J dropped 4 bases, with 10 bases sitting between them. Germline-derived CDR1 and CDR2 are MDHEN and SYDVKM. The DNA of the CDR3 is TGTGCCAGCAGTTCGACGGGTTTCTATGGCTACACCTTC. It codes for CASSSTGFYGYTF.

The rearrangement uses TRBV30 and TRBJ2-7; D call uncertain. Germline-derived CDR1 and CDR2 are GTSNPN and SVGIG (reference sequence). The CDR3 runs 13 residues. Deletions cut 4 bases from V and 5 bases from J, with 15 bases between. CDR3 sequence (DNA): TGTGCCTGGAACTGGCGTAGTGGAGACGAGCAGTACTTC. Translated: CAWNWRSGDEQYF.

The chain joins TRBV6-5 to TRBJ1-2; 10 bases are shared with TRBD1. Germline V gene lookup returns CDR1 MNHEY and CDR2 SVGAGI. The CDR3 consists of 14 residues. The trim removed 2 bases at V and 6 bases at J, leaving 3 bases unmatched. The CDR3 DNA sequence: TGTGCCAGCAGTTACCGGACAGGGGGTAATGGCTACACCTTC. It translates to CASSYRTGGNGYTF.

The rearrangement uses TRBV6-5 and TRBJ1-4; D not resolved. CDR1 and CDR2 from the germline V gene are MNHEY and SVGAGI. The CDR3 is 12 amino acids. Between the trimmed V and J ends, which lost 8 bases and 5 bases, there was a span of 9 bases. The CDR3 nucleotides read TGTGCCAGCCGCGACCCCAATGAAAAACTGTTTTTT. It specifies CASRDPNEKLFF.

The chain combines TRBV10-3 with TRBJ1-4; no clear D. Germline-derived CDR1 and CDR2 are ENHRY and SYGVKD. V was shortened by 6 bases and J by 8 bases, with 13 bases between the two germline ends. CDR3 length: 13 residues. This CDR3 is CAISVAPGEKLFF. The CDR3 DNA follows: TGTGCCATCAGCGTCGCCCCGGGGGAAAAACTGTTTTTT.

This chain joins TRBV12-3 or TRBV12-4 and TRBJ1-2; the D gene is possibly TRBD1 (6 bases). V was clipped by 6 bases and J by 4 bases, with 12 bases between them. The CDR3 length is 13 residues. The chain's CDR3 is CASSPTGSYGYTF. The CDR3 DNA reads as TGTGCCAGCAGCCCGACAGGATCCTATGGCTACACCTTC.